A single sample gave rise to the 5 T cell receptor beta chains below, sequenced in a study of Graves' ophthalmopathy and Graves' hyperthyroidism. CDR3 regions of TCR beta were amplified from RNA transcripts. HTBI primers served in a first-round RT-PCR, which a second-round multiplex PCR followed. TCRdb redid the calling of the multiplex PCR reads with MiXCR, one entry per CDR3 protein. The repertoire holds more than 150,000 distinct CDR3 sequences, with less than 45% as singletons. The sequenced material came from peripheral blood. Receptors originate from a middle-aged woman with Graves' ophthalmopathy.

The DNA of the CDR3 is TGCGCCAGCAGCTCCACAGGGGTGGGAAACATTCAGTACTTC. It codes for CASSSTGVGNIQYF. The V and J genes are TRBV5-1 and TRBJ2-4; 7 bases are a match to TRBD1. The V and J ends lost 3 bases and 6 bases, in that order; junction bases with no gene match: 6. CDR3 size: 14 residues. Germline CDR1 SGHRS, CDR2 YFSETQ.

Ten or more counts support this clonotype. The chain joins TRBV7-9 to TRBJ2-5; D possibly uses TRBD1 or TRBD2 (5 bases each). This CDR3 is built from 14 residues. Trimming took 5 bases from V and 4 from J, leaving 14 bases between them. CDR1 is SEHNR, CDR2 FQNEAQ, per germline (reference sequence). The CDR3 is CASSPRGVPETQYF. CDR3 nucleotides: TGTGCCAGCAGCCCGAGAGGGGTCCCAGAGACCCAGTACTTC.

This clonotype was detected ten times or more. The V gene is TRBV28, the J gene TRBJ1-5, with D maybe TRBD1 (6 bases). The CDR3 spans 16 residues. Germline V gene sequence: CDR1 MDHEN, CDR2 SYDVKM. Trimming cost V 4 bases and J 0 bases, with 13 bases left between them. This chain's CDR3 is CASSSPQGYSNQPQHF. The CDR3 region has the DNA TGTGCCAGCAGTTCCCCCCAGGGGTATAGCAATCAGCCCCAGCATTTT. The full variable domain, with the rest looked up from reference TRBV28 and TRBJ1-5, is DVKVTQSSRYLVKRTGEKVFLECVQDMDHENMFWYRQDPGLGLRLIYFSYDVKMKEKGDIPEGYSVSREKKERFSLILESASTNQTSMYLCASSSPQGYSNQPQHFGDGTRLSIL.

This clonotype has at least ten counts. This chain joins TRBV20-1 and TRBJ2-7, with D maybe TRBD1 (5 bases). Germline values: CDR1 DFQATT, CDR2 SNEGSKA (reference sequence). Trimming left V 0 bases short and J 2 bases short, with 20 bases between. This CDR3 has 17 amino acids. The chain's CDR3 is CSARDLGRAPRAYEQYF. Here the CDR3 DNA reads TGCAGTGCTAGAGATCTGGGCAGGGCCCCCCGCGCCTACGAGCAGTACTTC.

This clonotype was detected only once. CDR3 region: CASSRGPYYGYTF. CDR3 nucleotides: TGTGCCAGCAGTAGGGGGCCGTACTATGGCTACACCTTC. V gene TRBV28 combines with J gene TRBJ1-2, with 7 bases fitting TRBD1. Trimming cost V 5 bases and J 3 bases; bases outside gene matches: 3. There are 13 residues in the CDR3. Germline V gene sequence: CDR1 MDHEN, CDR2 SYDVKM.